These T cell receptor beta chains were read from a single sample in a study of blood T cells in healthy people across ages. TCRdb re-called the 5' RACE reads through MiXCR, storing one row per CDR3 protein. The sample shows over 750,000 distinct CDR3 sequences, roughly 25% of them seen only once. These data were also reused for a study on T cells of mothers and their children.

The sequenced sample was blood. The receptors derive from a boy aged 5-17 years in good health. CDR3s include the opening cysteine and the closing phenylalanine or tryptophan. The D gene is left open where the match is weak. Not every row has a clone size; where given, it reads once, few, many or a size class.

j_call | cdr3_length | v_call | d_call | clone_size | cdr3_aa | cdr3_nt
TRBJ2-7 | 16 | TRBV20-1 | . | . | CSARRTGQGASYEQYF | TGCAGTGCTAGGCGGACGGGACAAGGAGCGTCCTACGAGCAGTACTTC
TRBJ2-6 | 15 | TRBV6-5 | . | few | CASSPLLSGANVLTF | TGTGCCAGCAGCCCCCTCCTCTCTGGGGCCAACGTCCTGACTTTC
TRBJ1-6 | 17 | TRBV6-1 | . | few | CASRDAPPARFGGPLHF | TGTGCCAGCAGAGACGCCCCCCCCGCGAGATTTGGCGGGCCCCTCCACTTT
TRBJ1-2 | 14 | TRBV6-6 | TRBD1 | few | CASGFRDSRYGYTF | TGTGCCAGCGGGTTTAGGGACAGCCGCTATGGCTACACCTTC
TRBJ2-5 | 13 | TRBV18 | TRBD2 | few | CAAHGGAGDEQCF | TGTGCCGCCCACGGGGGGGCTGGGGACGAGCAGTGCTTC
TRBJ2-5 | 15 | TRBV7-9 | . | . | CASSSTAGTDAGQYF | TGTGCCAGCAGCTCTACGGCCGGGACTGACGCTGGCCAGTACTTC
TRBJ1-1 | 12 | TRBV10-3 | . | . | CAIGTTNTEAFF | TGTGCCATCGGGACAACGAACACTGAAGCTTTCTTT
TRBJ2-1 | 15 | TRBV7-8 | . | . | CASSLGRGPYNEQFF | TGTGCCAGCAGCTTAGGGCGGGGCCCCTACAATGAGCAGTTCTTC
TRBJ2-3 | 16 | TRBV28 | TRBD2 | . | CASRFPGGPSTDTQYF | TGTGCCAGCAGATTCCCGGGAGGGCCTAGCACAGATACGCAGTATTTT
TRBJ2-1 | 19 | TRBV11-2 | TRBD1 | few | CASSLDLGWGQGSRNEQFF | TGTGCCAGCAGCTTAGATCTCGGCTGGGGACAGGGGTCGCGGAATGAGCAGTTCTTC
TRBJ1-4 | 13 | TRBV27 | TRBD1 | . | CASSPGQIEKLFF | TGTGCCAGCAGCCCGGGACAGATTGAAAAACTGTTTTTT
TRBJ2-1 | 13 | TRBV20-1 | . | . | CSASLEDGNEQFF | TGCAGTGCTAGCCTAGAGGATGGCAATGAGCAGTTCTTC
TRBJ1-2 | 15 | TRBV14 | TRBD1 | . | CASSHETGGDPGYTF | TGTGCCAGCAGCCATGAGACAGGGGGCGACCCTGGCTACACCTTC
TRBJ2-7 | 12 | TRBV29-1 | . | few | CSVGGQSYEQYF | TGCAGCGTTGGGGGCCAATCCTACGAGCAGTACTTC
TRBJ2-4 | 14 | TRBV29-1 | . | . | CSVTAVLAKNIQYF | TGCAGCGTTACGGCAGTCCTAGCCAAAAACATTCAGTACTTC
TRBJ2-2 | 12 | TRBV20-1 | . | few | CSARGDTGELFF | TGCAGTGCCCGAGGGGACACCGGGGAGCTGTTTTTT
TRBJ2-7 | 14 | TRBV7-2 | . | few | CASSLGTESREQYF | TGTGCCAGCAGCTTAGGGACAGAGTCCAGGGAGCAGTACTTC
TRBJ2-7 | 13 | TRBV20-1 | TRBD1 | . | CSAEGQSSYEQYF | TGCAGTGCTGAGGGACAGTCCTCCTACGAGCAGTACTTC
TRBJ2-3 | 17 | TRBV7-8 | TRBD1 | . | CASSFIRGDSPTDTRYF | TGTGCCAGCAGTTTTATTAGAGGGGACAGTCCCACAGATACGCGGTATTTT
TRBJ2-5 | 16 | TRBV20-1 | TRBD2 | . | CSARGVAGDRKETQYF | TGCAGTGCTAGAGGGGTCGCGGGAGATAGAAAAGAGACCCAGTACTTC
TRBJ2-5 | 14 | TRBV29-1 | . | few | CSVEDRLGSGTQYF | TGCAGCGTTGAAGATCGGCTGGGGTCTGGGACCCAGTACTTC
TRBJ2-1 | 14 | TRBV29-1 | TRBD2 | few | CSVSTGLASAEQFF | TGCAGCGTTTCCACGGGACTAGCGAGCGCTGAGCAGTTCTTC
TRBJ1-4 | 15 | TRBV12-3/TRBV12-4 | . | few | CASSLEAPTYEKLFF | TGTGCCAGCAGTTTAGAGGCCCCTACATATGAAAAACTGTTTTTT
TRBJ1-2 | 12 | TRBV6-5 | . | . | CASSRGISGYTF | TGTGCCAGCAGCAGGGGTATTAGTGGCTACACCTTC
TRBJ2-3 | 19 | TRBV4-1 | TRBD2 | . | CASNPNPGLGLTSTDTQYF | TGCGCCAGCAACCCCAATCCGGGACTAGGCTTGACTAGCACAGATACGCAGTATTTT
TRBJ2-3 | 16 | TRBV7-2 | TRBD2 | few | CASSLLSGVGTDTQYF | TGTGCCAGCAGCTTACTTAGCGGGGTAGGCACAGATACGCAGTATTTT
TRBJ2-4 | 12 | TRBV29-1 | . | few | CSASDGENIQYF | TGCAGCGCCTCGGACGGGGAAAACATTCAGTACTTC
TRBJ2-4 | 17 | TRBV7-9 | . | . | CASSWGMGAEGGNIQHF | .
TRBJ2-1 | 11 | TRBV29-1 | . | . | CSVGKGDEQFF | TGCAGCGTTGGAAAGGGGGATGAGCAGTTCTTC
TRBJ2-7 | 13 | TRBV6-6 | . | . | CASSYVWLDEQYF | TGTGCCAGCAGTTACGTCTGGTTGGACGAGCAGTACTTC
TRBJ2-1 | 16 | TRBV20-1 | TRBD2 | few | CSVRMAGLAGVGEQFF | TGCAGTGTTAGAATGGCCGGGCTAGCGGGAGTTGGTGAGCAGTTCTTC
TRBJ2-7 | 15 | TRBV10-1 | TRBD2 | few | CASSDVGTSGYEQYF | TGCGCCAGCAGTGACGTCGGGACTAGCGGCTACGAGCAGTACTTC
TRBJ1-2 | 17 | TRBV21-1 | . | . | CASSKANWDRGKYGYTF | TGTGCCAGCAGCAAAGCGAATTGGGACAGGGGGAAATATGGCTACACCTTC
TRBJ2-5 | 15 | TRBV11-1 | TRBD2 | . | CASGLLGTRGETQYF | TGTGCCAGCGGCTTACTTGGGACTAGAGGCGAGACCCAGTACTTC
TRBJ2-7 | 13 | TRBV6-5 | . | . | CASRKGPSYEQYF | TGTGCCAGCAGAAAGGGACCCTCCTACGAGCAGTACTTC
TRBJ2-6 | 19 | TRBV10-3 | TRBD1 | . | CAISSPGGTGVERANVLTF | TGTGCCATCAGCAGTCCCGGTGGGACAGGAGTCGAAAGGGCCAACGTCCTGACTTTC
TRBJ2-7 | 13 | TRBV4-1 | TRBD2 | few | CASSQWTSGEQYF | TGCGCCAGCAGCCAATGGACTAGCGGCGAGCAGTACTTC
TRBJ2-1 | 15 | TRBV5-6 | TRBD2 | . | CASILLAGVENEQFF | TGTGCCAGCATCCTATTAGCGGGAGTTGAGAATGAGCAGTTCTTC
TRBJ1-2 | 14 | TRBV20-1 | TRBD1 | few | CSARALQGSYGYTF | TGCAGTGCTAGAGCCTTACAGGGGAGCTATGGCTACACCTTC
TRBJ2-3 | 16 | TRBV29-1 | TRBD2 | few | CSSSGGPTFSTDTQYF | TGCAGCTCTAGCGGGGGGCCTACCTTTAGCACAGATACGCAGTATTTT
TRBJ2-3 | 14 | TRBV6-4 | . | . | CAGSAGPALGTQYF | TGTGCCGGCAGCGCGGGACCCGCCCTGGGTACGCAGTATTTT
TRBJ2-1 | 14 | TRBV20-1 | TRBD2 | few | CSAGGRGALNEQFF | TGCAGTGCCGGGGGGCGGGGGGCCCTCAATGAGCAGTTCTTC
TRBJ2-3 | 15 | TRBV14 | . | . | CASSQEIDHAFAQYF | TGTGCCAGCAGCCAGGAGATCGACCACGCCTTCGCGCAGTATTTT
TRBJ1-2 | 15 | TRBV28 | . | . | CASSPAGRINYGYTF | TGTGCCAGCAGTCCCGCTGGACGGATTAACTATGGCTACACCTTC
TRBJ2-1 | 16 | TRBV7-9 | . | few | CASSPRGPSSYNEQFF | TGTGCCAGCAGCCCCCGAGGGCCGAGCTCCTACAATGAGCAGTTCTTC
TRBJ2-5 | 11 | TRBV5-1 | . | many | CASRGRETQYF | TGCGCCAGCAGGGGGAGAGAGACCCAGTACTTC
TRBJ1-4 | 15 | TRBV7-2 | . | . | CASSLLGATDEKLFF | TGTGCCAGCAGCTTATTGGGGGCGACGGATGAAAAACTGTTTTTT
TRBJ2-3 | 16 | TRBV5-1 | TRBD2 | few | CASSLRSSGKTDTQYF | TGCGCCAGCAGCTTGAGGTCTAGCGGGAAAACAGATACGCAGTATTTT
TRBJ2-7 | 18 | TRBV20-1 | . | few | CSAREEGRGLSASYEQYF | TGCAGTGCTAGAGAGGAGGGGCGGGGGCTATCGGCCTCCTACGAGCAGTACTTC
TRBJ2-7 | 12 | TRBV29-1 | . | many | CSVEGAAYEQYF | TGCAGCGTTGAGGGAGCGGCCTACGAGCAGTACTTC
TRBJ2-1 | 18 | TRBV12-5 | TRBD1 | . | CASGSTGTGSFSYNEQFF | TGTGCTAGTGGTTCAACCGGGACAGGGTCGTTCTCCTACAATGAGCAGTTCTTC
TRBJ2-3 | 17 | TRBV7-2 | . | . | CASSLLGGPPSTDTQYF | TGTGCCAGCAGCTTACTAGGGGGTCCCCCTAGCACAGATACGCAGTATTTT
TRBJ2-1 | 12 | TRBV20-1 | TRBD2 | few | CSAPGLNNEQFF | TGCAGTGCTCCGGGACTAAACAATGAGCAGTTCTTC